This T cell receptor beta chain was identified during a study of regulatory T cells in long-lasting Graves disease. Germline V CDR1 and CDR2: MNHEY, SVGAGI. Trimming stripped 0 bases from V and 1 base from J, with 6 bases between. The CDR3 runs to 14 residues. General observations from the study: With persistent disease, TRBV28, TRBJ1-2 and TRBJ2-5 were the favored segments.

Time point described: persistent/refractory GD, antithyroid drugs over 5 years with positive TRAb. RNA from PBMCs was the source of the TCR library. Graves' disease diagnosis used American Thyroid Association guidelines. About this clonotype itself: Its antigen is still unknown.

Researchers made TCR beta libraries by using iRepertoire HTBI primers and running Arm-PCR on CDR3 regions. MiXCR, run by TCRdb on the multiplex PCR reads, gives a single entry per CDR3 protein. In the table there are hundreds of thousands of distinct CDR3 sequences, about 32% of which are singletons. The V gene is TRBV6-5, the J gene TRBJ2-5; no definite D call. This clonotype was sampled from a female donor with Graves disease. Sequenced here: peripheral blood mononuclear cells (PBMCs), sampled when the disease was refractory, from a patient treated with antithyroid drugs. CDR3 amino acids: CASSYSDFQETQYF. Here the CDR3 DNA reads TGTGCCAGCAGTTACTCTGACTTCCAAGAGACCCAGTACTTC.